The 15 T cell receptor beta chains listed next were all sequenced from one sample in a study of T cell responses to AZD1222 COVID-19 vaccine. The repertoire was sequenced with immunoSEQ multiplex PCR; TCRdb's copy has only in-frame clones and lacks some. The sample yields roughly 180,000 clones, 90% seen once. Sequenced here: peripheral blood, sampled on day 0 of AZD1222 vaccination. These receptors all stem from an adult in good health.

This clone came up once. V is TRBV5-1 and J is TRBJ2-7, with 8 nucleotides matching TRBD1. Trimming removed 0 bases from V and 0 bases from J; junction bases left unmatched: 5. The germline gives CDR1 SGHRS, CDR2 YFSETQ. This CDR3 region has 16 residues. CDR3 DNA sequence: TGCGCCAGCAGCTTGGCCCCGGGACAGGCCTCCTACGAGCAGTACTTC. This sequence encodes CASSLAPGQASYEQYF.

This chain uses TRBV4-3 with TRBJ2-7; a weak D match, TRBD2 (6 bases). Germline values: CDR1 LGHNA, CDR2 YSLEER. This CDR3 is built from 13 residues. The V gene lost 0 bases and the J gene lost 6 bases, with 9 bases spanning the gap. The CDR3 sequence: CASSQDGGPEQYF. The CDR3 DNA reads TGCGCCAGCAGCCAAGATGGAGGGCCCGAGCAGTACTTC.

The chain links TRBV12-3 or TRBV12-4 to TRBJ1-4, with D uncertain. The V end lost 7 bases, the J end lost 10 bases, and 13 bases lay between the germline ends. This CDR3 is 12 amino acids long. CDR3 sequence: CASMAELGKLFF. Written as DNA, the CDR3 is TGTGCCAGCATGGCGGAGCTTGGAAAACTGTTTTTT.

The CDR3 bases are TGTGCCAGCAGCTTGGGGGGACAGGGCAATTCACCCCTCCACTTT. It is translated as CASSLGGQGNSPLHF. This sequence joins TRBV7-9 and TRBJ1-6, with 9 bases matching TRBD1. V was pared by 3 bases and J by 7 bases, with 4 bases of the junction left unmatched. From germline, CDR1 is SEHNR and CDR2 FQNEAQ (reference sequence). CDR3 length: 15 amino acids. Complete variable domain (other parts from reference TRBV7-9 and TRBJ1-6): DTGVSQNPRHKITKRGQNVTFRCDPISEHNRLYWYRQTLGQGPEFLTYFQNEAQLEKSRLLSDRFSAERPKGSFSTLEIQRTEQGDSAMYLCASSLGGQGNSPLHFGNGTRLTVT.

The rearrangement joins TRBV19 to TRBJ2-4, with TRBD2 identical over 13 bases. CDR1 is LNHDA and CDR2 is SQIVND in the germline V gene (reference sequence). V lost 4 bases, J lost 5 bases, and 2 bases stayed unmatched. The CDR3 has 15 amino acids. The DNA for the CDR3 is TGTGCCAGTAGTAAAGGACTAGCGGGGGAAAACATTCAGTACTTC. This sequence encodes CASSKGLAGENIQYF.

The chain has TRBV6-5 and TRBJ2-3; the D gene is possibly TRBD2 (6 bases). V lost 2 bases to trimming and J lost 1 base, with 10 bases between them. The CDR3 runs 15 residues. Germline V CDR1 and CDR2: MNHEY, SVGAGI. CDR3: CASSYEAGRTDTQYF. The DNA of the CDR3 is TGTGCCAGCAGTTACGAGGCGGGGCGCACAGATACGCAGTATTTT.

The chain recombines TRBV9 with TRBJ1-2; 10 positions match TRBD1. With 4 bases clipped from V and 6 bases from J, the junction kept 6 bases outside the gene matches. This CDR3 has 14 amino acids. Germline V gene lookup returns CDR1 SGDLS and CDR2 YYNGEE. The CDR3 reads CASSPNDRGHGYTF. The CDR3 DNA reads as TGTGCCAGCAGCCCCAACGACAGGGGGCATGGCTACACCTTC. Complete variable domain (other parts from reference TRBV9 and TRBJ1-2): DSGVTQTPKHLITATGQRVTLRCSPRSGDLSVYWYQQSLDQGLQFLIQYYNGEERAKGNILERFSAQQFPDLHSELNLSSLELGDSALYFCASSPNDRGHGYTFGSGTRLTVV.

This clone was detected a few times. For the CDR3, the DNA is TGTGCCAGTAAGGGCTTCTATGGCTACACCTTC. Its protein product is CASKGFYGYTF. This chain uses TRBV19 with TRBJ1-2; D gene uncertain. Germline V gene data show CDR1 as LNHDA and CDR2 as SQIVND (reference sequence). CDR3 length: 11 amino acids. V was pared by 7 bases and J by 4 bases, with 7 bases between.

The chain has TRBV12-5 and TRBJ2-3; 7 bases match TRBD2. Germline V gives CDR1 LGHNT, CDR2 FRNRAP. V lost 8 bases and J lost 7; bases outside the gene matches: 12. This CDR3 is 14 amino acids long. Written as DNA, the CDR3 is TGTGCTAGTTGCGACGCCGGCGGGGGAAATACGCAGTATTTT. As protein: CASCDAGGGNTQYF.

The chain combines TRBV24-1 with TRBJ2-1; 9 bases agree with TRBD2. Germline V gene sequence: CDR1 KGHDR, CDR2 SFDVKD. The V segment lost 4 bases and the J segment 1 base; nucleotides outside the gene matches: 10. This CDR3 has 18 amino acids. CDR3 protein: CATSDPRPSGGSYNEQFF. The CDR3 DNA reads as TGTGCCACCAGTGACCCCAGACCAAGCGGGGGGTCCTACAATGAGCAGTTCTTC.

This clone was counted a single time. V is TRBV30 and J is TRBJ1-6; D call uncertain. Germline CDR1 is GTSNPN and CDR2 is SVGIG (reference sequence). The CDR3 covers 12 residues. V shed 4 bases and J shed 10 bases, with 11 bases lying between them. The CDR3 DNA reads as TGTGCCTGGAATGAAAGAGCCTCACCCCTCCACTTT. The encoded protein is CAWNERASPLHF.

This chain links TRBV6-8 with TRBJ1-5; the match to TRBD1 covers 7 bases. CDR1 and CDR2 from the germline V gene are MNHGY and SAAAGT. This CDR3 region has 14 residues. V lost 8 bases and J lost 4; bases outside the gene matches: 8. Here the CDR3 reads CASFPGTANQPQHF. The DNA for the CDR3 is TGTGCCAGCTTTCCCGGGACAGCAAATCAGCCCCAGCATTTT.

This clone has just a few counts. This sample includes further DNA sequences coding for the same CDR3. This chain joins TRBV7-2 and TRBJ2-7; perhaps TRBD2 as D (7 bases). V lost 1 base to trimming and J lost 2 bases, with 9 bases between them. Germline-derived CDR1 and CDR2 are SGHTA and FQGNSA. The CDR3 loop spans 14 amino acids. The CDR3 bases are TGTGCCAGCAGCTTAGAGGGGGGGGCCTACGAGCAGTACTTC. It yields the protein CASSLEGGAYEQYF.

This sequence joins TRBV5-6 and TRBJ1-2; D might be TRBD1 (6 bases). This CDR3 has 17 amino acids. V was cut by 2 bases and J by 2 bases, with 19 bases left in between. Germline loops: CDR1 SGHDT, CDR2 YYEEEE. The CDR3 loop is CASSLGRAGTPNYGYTF. CDR3 nucleotide sequence: TGTGCCAGCAGCTTAGGACGCGCCGGGACACCGAACTATGGCTACACCTTC.

V is TRBV6-2 or TRBV6-3 and J is TRBJ2-7; D might be TRBD1 or TRBD2, each matching 5 bases. Per germline, CDR1 MNHEY and CDR2 SVGEGT. V was cut by 8 bases and J by 4 bases, with 15 bases left in between. The CDR3 is 13 residues long. The CDR3 nucleotides are TGTGCCAGCGGCCGGGACGTACATTACGAGCAGTACTTC. Protein: CASGRDVHYEQYF.